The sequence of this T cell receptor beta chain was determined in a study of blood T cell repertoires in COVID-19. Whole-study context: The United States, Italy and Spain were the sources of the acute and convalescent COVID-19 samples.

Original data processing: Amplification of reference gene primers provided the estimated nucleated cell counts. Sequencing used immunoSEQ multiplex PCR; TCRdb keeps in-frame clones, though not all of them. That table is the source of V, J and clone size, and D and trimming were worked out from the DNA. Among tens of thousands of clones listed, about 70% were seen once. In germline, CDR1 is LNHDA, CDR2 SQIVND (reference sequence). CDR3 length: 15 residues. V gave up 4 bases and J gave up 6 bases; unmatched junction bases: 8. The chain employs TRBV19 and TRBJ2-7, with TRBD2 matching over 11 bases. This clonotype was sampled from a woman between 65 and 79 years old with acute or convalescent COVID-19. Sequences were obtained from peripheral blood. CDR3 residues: CASSSLAGGGGEQYF. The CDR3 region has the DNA TGTGCCAGTAGTAGTCTAGCGGGAGGTGGCGGCGAGCAGTACTTC.